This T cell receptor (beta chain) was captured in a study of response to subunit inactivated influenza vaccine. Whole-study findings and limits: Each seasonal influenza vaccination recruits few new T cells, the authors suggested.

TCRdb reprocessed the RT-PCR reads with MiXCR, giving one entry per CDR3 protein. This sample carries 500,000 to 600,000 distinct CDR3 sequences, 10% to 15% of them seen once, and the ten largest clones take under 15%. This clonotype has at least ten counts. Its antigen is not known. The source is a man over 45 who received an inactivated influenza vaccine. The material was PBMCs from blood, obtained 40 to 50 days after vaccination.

The CDR3, as DNA: TGTGCCAGCAGTTTACGAGGAGGGGTGAACACTGAAGCTTTCTTT. This encodes CASSLRGGVNTEAFF. The rearrangement uses TRBV12-3 or TRBV12-4 and TRBJ1-1, with D possibly TRBD1 on 5 matching bases. Trimming shortened V by 2 bases and J by 0 bases, and 10 bases separated the two germline ends. CDR3 length equals 15 residues.